These 28 T cell receptor beta chains were sequenced from one sample in a study of control samples from healthy donors and cancer patients. Produced via immunoSEQ multiplex PCR; TCRdb's table is partial and in-frame only. The repertoire has some 120,000 clones, approximately 89% of them found once; the top ten carry around 7.9%. Sequenced sample: blood. The source is a young man in good health.

V and J are TRBV11-3 and TRBJ2-1, with 12 bases matching TRBD1. This CDR3 contains 17 residues. Germline assignment: CDR1 SGHNT and CDR2 YENEEA. The V gene end was trimmed by 5 bases and the J gene end by 5 bases; junction bases not matched to a gene: 10. The CDR3 region has the DNA TGTGCCAGCAGCCGACTCCCGGGACAGGGGGCGGACAATGAGCAGTTCTTC. Its protein is CASSRLPGQGADNEQFF.

The chain recombines TRBV25-1 with TRBJ1-4, with 7 bases matching TRBD1. Germline loops: CDR1 MGHDK, CDR2 SYGVNS. V lost 3 bases to trimming and J lost 5 bases; unmatched junction nucleotides: 3. There are 14 residues in the CDR3. The CDR3 nucleotides read TGTGCCAGCAGTGACAGGGGGGCAAATGAAAAACTGTTTTTT. Translated: CASSDRGANEKLFF. Combining the CDR3 with reference TRBV25-1 and TRBJ1-4 gives the whole variable domain EADIYQTPRYLVIGTGKKITLECSQTMGHDKMYWYQQDPGMELHLIHYSYGVNSTEKGDLSSESTVSRIRTEHFPLTLESARPSHTSQYLCASSDRGANEKLFFGSGTQLSVL.

A word on this clone: The sample holds other DNA sequences that translate to the same CDR3. The J gene is TRBJ1-1, the V gene TRBV15; tentatively, D is TRBD1 (6 bases). This CDR3 is built from 14 residues. Per germline, CDR1 LNHNV and CDR2 YYDKDF (reference sequence). V was cut by 0 bases and J by 1 base, with 6 bases left in between. In DNA form, the CDR3 reads TGTGCCACCAGCAGAGACAGGGGGAACACTGAAGCTTTCTTT. Amino acid sequence: CATSRDRGNTEAFF.

The V call is TRBV6-1, the J call TRBJ1-4, with D possibly TRBD1 on 5 matching bases. The CDR3 has 17 residues. The germline gives CDR1 MNHNS, CDR2 SASEGT. The V end lost 0 bases, the J end lost 5 bases, and 16 bases lay between the germline ends. Written as DNA, the CDR3 is TGTGCCAGCAGTGAAGCGGGGGGTTGGGGACTAAATGAAAAACTGTTTTTT. Translating gives CASSEAGGWGLNEKLFF.

The rearrangement uses TRBV4-2 and TRBJ1-5, with TRBD1 identical over 8 bases. This CDR3 is built from 16 residues. Germline CDR1 reads LGHNA; CDR2 reads YNFKEQ. The V gene end was trimmed by 4 bases and the J gene end by 2 bases; junction bases not matched to a gene: 7. CDR3 sequence: CASSLWEGQGNQPQHF. DNA of the CDR3: TGTGCCAGCAGCCTATGGGAGGGACAGGGCAATCAGCCCCAGCATTTT.

The CDR3 bases are TGTGCCACCAGCAGACCCACGAACAGGGGATGGAATCAGCCCCAGCATTTT. Amino acids: CATSRPTNRGWNQPQHF. V gene TRBV15 combines with J gene TRBJ1-5; 7 bases agree with TRBD1. The CDR3 is 17 amino acids. Per germline, CDR1 LNHNV and CDR2 YYDKDF (reference sequence). V was clipped by 2 bases and J by 4 bases; unmatched bases: 11.

This clone was detected a few times. The chain uses TRBV5-6 and TRBJ1-5; D is unresolved. This CDR3 has 13 residues. CDR1 and CDR2 (germline): SGHDT, YYEEEE. Trimming left V 0 bases short and J 7 bases short, with 8 bases between. The CDR3 loop reads CASSLGVGQPQHF. For the CDR3, the DNA is TGTGCCAGCAGCTTGGGAGTGGGACAGCCCCAGCATTTT.

The DNA for the CDR3 is TGTGCCAGTACCCTTAGCGGGGGGGCCTGGAATGAGCAGTTCTTC. It specifies CASTLSGGAWNEQFF. The chain combines TRBV19 with TRBJ2-1, with 11 bases fitting TRBD2. This CDR3 contains 15 residues. The J segment lost 7 bases and the V segment lost 7 bases, leaving 9 bases of the junction unmatched. Germline assignment: CDR1 LNHDA and CDR2 SQIVND (reference sequence).

This clone was recorded many times. This sequence joins TRBV6-5 and TRBJ1-6, with D possibly being TRBD1 (5 bases). The V gene's germline CDR1 is MNHEY and CDR2 SVGAGI. The CDR3 consists of 15 residues. V shed 2 bases and J shed 8 bases, with 13 bases lying between them. In DNA, the CDR3 is TGTGCCAGCAGTTACGCGGGGGTTCGGGATTCACCCCTCCACTTT. Translation: CASSYAGVRDSPLHF.

This rearrangement joins TRBV4-2 to TRBJ2-7; unclear D gene. This CDR3 contains 15 residues. Germline CDR1 reads LGHNA; CDR2 reads YNFKEQ. The V end lost 0 bases, the J end lost 2 bases, and 11 bases lay between the germline ends. CDR3 coding DNA: TGTGCCAGCAGCCAAGATGGGGTGCTCCCCTACGAGCAGTACTTC. Its translation is CASSQDGVLPYEQYF.

This clone was seen once. The gene calls are TRBV5-5 and TRBJ1-1; TRBD1 aligns across 10 bases. The V segment lost 0 bases and the J segment 4 bases; nucleotides outside the gene matches: 3. The CDR3 covers 15 residues. CDR1 SGHKS and CDR2 YYEKEE come from the germline V gene (reference sequence). The CDR3 reads CASSLGQGASTEAFF. DNA for the CDR3: TGTGCCAGCAGCTTGGGACAGGGGGCGAGCACTGAAGCTTTCTTT.

This clone appeared a single time. The sample has other DNA sequences that encode this CDR3 too. The genes are TRBV7-9 and TRBJ1-4, with D tentatively TRBD1 (6 bases). There are 14 residues in the CDR3. Trimming stripped 2 bases from V and 8 bases from J, with 12 bases between. Germline V gene sequence: CDR1 SEHNR, CDR2 FQNEAQ (reference sequence). CDR3 sequence reads: CASSLRQGNEKLFF. DNA of the CDR3: TGTGCCAGCAGCTTACGGCAGGGGAACGAAAAACTGTTTTTT.

V usage is TRBV6-5 and J usage is TRBJ2-1; 7 bases match TRBD1. The CDR3 extends over 14 amino acids. V lost 2 bases and J lost 5; bases outside the gene matches: 3. Germline lookup yields CDR1 MNHEY and CDR2 SVGAGI. The CDR3 here is CASSYGTADNEQFF. For the CDR3, the DNA is TGTGCCAGCAGTTACGGGACAGCCGACAATGAGCAGTTCTTC.

This clone has only one observation. This chain connects TRBV3-1 (or the pseudogene TRBV3-2) to TRBJ2-1; 8 bases are shared with TRBD1. V gave up 3 bases and J gave up 5 bases; unmatched junction bases: 3. This CDR3 has 14 residues. CDR1 is LGHDT and CDR2 is YNNKEL in the germline V gene (reference sequence). The CDR3 sequence: CASSQDREHNEQFF. The CDR3 DNA follows: TGTGCCAGCAGCCAGGACAGGGAACACAATGAGCAGTTCTTC.

The chain employs TRBV15 and TRBJ1-1; D is unresolved. V dropped 1 base and J dropped 4 bases, with 7 bases sitting between them. CDR1 LNHNV and CDR2 YYDKDF come from the germline V gene (reference sequence). The CDR3 totals 13 residues. The CDR3 coding sequence is TGTGCCACCAGCAGAGCGGGTGGCACTGAAGCTTTCTTT. Its translation is CATSRAGGTEAFF.

V usage is TRBV5-4 and J usage is TRBJ2-5; 7 bases match TRBD1. This CDR3 spans 14 amino acids. V lost 2 bases to trimming and J lost 5 bases; unmatched junction nucleotides: 6. Looked up from germline, CDR1 is SGHNT and CDR2 is YYREEE (reference sequence). CDR3 region: CASSFNRGRETQYF. CDR3 sequence (DNA): TGTGCCAGCAGCTTTAACAGGGGCAGGGAGACCCAGTACTTC.

This chain joins TRBV12-5 and TRBJ1-2; D gene ambiguous. The germline V and J ends were trimmed by 5 bases and 4 bases, with 11 bases remaining between them. Germline V CDR1 and CDR2: LGHNT, FRNRAP. This CDR3 comprises 13 residues. Here the CDR3 reads CASGASQVYGYTF. The CDR3 coding sequence is TGTGCTAGTGGTGCCTCGCAAGTCTATGGCTACACCTTC.

The V gene is TRBV12-5, the J gene TRBJ1-1; 8 nucleotides line up with TRBD1. From germline, CDR1 is LGHNT and CDR2 FRNRAP. The CDR3 consists of 14 residues. The trim removed 5 bases at V and 1 base at J, leaving 3 bases unmatched. CDR3 amino acids: CASGMGQANTEAFF. In DNA, the CDR3 is TGTGCTAGTGGTATGGGACAGGCGAACACTGAAGCTTTCTTT.

To note about this clone: The junction and the germline gene differ at one end; a read error may be behind it. Within the sample, other DNA sequences also encode this same CDR3. This chain uses TRBV27 with TRBJ1-6; perhaps TRBD1 as D (6 bases). In germline, CDR1 is MNHEY, CDR2 SMNVEV (reference sequence). The CDR3 sequence is 20 residues long. The CDR3 bases are TGTGCCAGCAGTTTATCGCTCCCAGGACAGCTCTTCCCTTTTAATTCGCCCCTCCACTTT. Its translation is CASSLSLPGQLFPFNSPLHF.

V is TRBV5-8 and J is TRBJ2-1; TRBD2 matches at 9 bases. CDR1 is SGHTS, CDR2 YDEGEE, per germline. Unmatched junction bases numbered 9, after V lost 4 bases and J lost 7 bases. The CDR3 length is 15 residues. CDR3 DNA sequence: TGTGCCAGCAGCGTCGGGACTAGCCGTGGGAATGAGCAGTTCTTC. Its translation: CASSVGTSRGNEQFF.

This rearrangement joins TRBV18 to TRBJ1-2; unclear D gene. Germline lookup yields CDR1 KGHSH and CDR2 LQKENI. V gave up 1 base and J gave up 0 bases, with 6 bases separating them. The CDR3 has 14 residues. The CDR3 nucleotides are TGTGCCAGCTCACCACGTGTCGCTAACTATGGCTACACCTTC. Amino acids: CASSPRVANYGYTF.

The gene calls are TRBV11-2 and TRBJ2-3; 10 bases agree with TRBD1. This CDR3 is built from 18 residues. Germline values: CDR1 SGHAT, CDR2 FQNNGV. With V trimmed by 6 bases and J by 2 bases, 14 bases remained unmatched. CDR3 protein: CASRLRELGTGVTDTQYF. The CDR3, as DNA: TGTGCCAGCAGGCTAAGGGAGCTGGGGACAGGGGTCACAGATACGCAGTATTTT.

Turning to this clone: Compared with germline, one end of the junction differs, possibly owing to a read error. V and J are TRBV28 and TRBJ2-2; D remains ambiguous. The CDR3 contains 14 residues. Per germline, CDR1 MDHEN and CDR2 SYDVKM. The CDR3 DNA sequence: TGTGCCAGCCTAGTGACTCAAACTCCCGGCGAGCTGTTTTTT. Amino acids: CASLVTQTPGELFF. Complete variable domain (other parts from reference TRBV28 and TRBJ2-2): DVKVTQSSRYLVKRTGEKVFLECVQDMDHENMFWYRQDPGLGLRLIYFSYDVKMKEKGDIPEGYSVSREKKERFSLILESASTNQTSMYLCASLVTQTPGELFFGEGSRLTVL.

The chain employs TRBV7-9 and TRBJ2-7; 12 nucleotides align to TRBD1. This CDR3 has 16 residues. Trimming cost V 5 bases and J 4 bases; bases outside gene matches: 9. Germline CDR1 reads SEHNR; CDR2 reads FQNEAQ (reference sequence). CDR3 amino acids: CASSRSLGQGAYEQYF. The CDR3 DNA follows: TGTGCCAGCAGCCGAAGTCTGGGACAGGGGGCATACGAGCAGTACTTC.

V usage is TRBV9 and J usage is TRBJ1-1; 7 bases are a match to TRBD1. Germline V lookup: CDR1 SGDLS, CDR2 YYNGEE. CDR3 length equals 14 residues. Trimming removed 3 bases from V and 11 bases from J; junction bases left unmatched: 13. The CDR3 DNA reads as TGTGCCAGCAGCGCGAGTACAGGGGTCGGGGAGGCTTTCTTT. Amino acids: CASSASTGVGEAFF.

The rearrangement uses TRBV7-8 and TRBJ2-3; D is perhaps TRBD1 (5 bases). The germline V gene has CDR1 SGHVS and CDR2 FQNEAQ. The V end lost 3 bases, the J end lost 1 base, and 8 bases lay between the germline ends. The CDR3 has 14 residues. The CDR3 nucleotides read TGTGCCAGCAGCTTGAAAGGGGGCACAGATACGCAGTATTTT. Translation: CASSLKGGTDTQYF.

The chain uses TRBV27 and TRBJ2-3, with 11 bases that match TRBD2. This CDR3 is 16 amino acids long. After removal of 4 bases from V and 3 bases from J, the junction contained 6 bases not matched to a gene. CDR1 and CDR2 (germline): MNHEY, SMNVEV (reference sequence). The CDR3 loop reads CASSSTSGGATDTQYF. The CDR3 nucleotides read TGTGCCAGCAGTTCCACTAGCGGGGGAGCGACAGATACGCAGTATTTT.

The chain links TRBV2 to TRBJ2-5; TRBD1 agrees at 9 bases. Germline V gives CDR1 SNHLY, CDR2 FYNNEI. There are 14 residues in the CDR3. V lost 6 bases, J lost 5 bases, and 7 bases stayed unmatched. The CDR3 spells CASSVQGARETQYF. DNA of the CDR3: TGTGCCAGCAGCGTACAGGGGGCTAGGGAGACCCAGTACTTC.